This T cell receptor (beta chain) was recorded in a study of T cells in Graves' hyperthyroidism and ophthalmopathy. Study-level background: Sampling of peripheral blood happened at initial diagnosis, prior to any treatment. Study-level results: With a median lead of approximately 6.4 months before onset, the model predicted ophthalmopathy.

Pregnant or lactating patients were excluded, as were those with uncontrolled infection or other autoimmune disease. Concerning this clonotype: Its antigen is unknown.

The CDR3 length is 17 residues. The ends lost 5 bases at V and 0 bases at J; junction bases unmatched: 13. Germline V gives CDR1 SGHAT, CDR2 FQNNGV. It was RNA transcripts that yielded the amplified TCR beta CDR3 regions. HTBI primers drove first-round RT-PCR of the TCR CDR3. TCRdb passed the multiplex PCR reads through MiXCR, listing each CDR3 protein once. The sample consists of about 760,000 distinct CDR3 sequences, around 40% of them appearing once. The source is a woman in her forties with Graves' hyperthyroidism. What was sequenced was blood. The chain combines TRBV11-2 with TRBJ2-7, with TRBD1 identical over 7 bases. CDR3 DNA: TGTGCCAGCAGCCAGCCTCTGACAGGGCCTAGCTCCTACGAGCAGTACTTC. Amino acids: CASSQPLTGPSSYEQYF.